The 9 T cell receptor beta chains reported below all come from one sample, sequenced in a study of shared clonotypes between healthy human individuals. Sequenced by immunoSEQ multiplex PCR; TCRdb stores in-frame clones only, minus some. This table holds 1,500,000 or so clones, 98% found once. Specimen: naive CD4+ T cells sorted from blood. Sample subset: CD45RA+ positively selected. These receptors were obtained from a man aged 30 to 45 in good health.

This CDR3 is CATSRDIVQALGNEQFF. The CDR3 nucleotides read TGTGCCACCAGCAGAGATATCGTACAGGCCCTAGGCAATGAGCAGTTCTTC. The J gene is TRBJ2-1, the V gene TRBV15; maybe TRBD1 (5 bases). The V gene's germline CDR1 is LNHNV and CDR2 YYDKDF (reference sequence). The CDR3 spans 17 residues. Trimming took off 0 bases at V and 6 bases at J, with 18 bases between the two ends.

The chain recombines TRBV5-4 with TRBJ1-2; no firm D call. V was cut by 1 base and J by 7 bases, with 17 bases left in between. The CDR3 sequence is 15 residues long. CDR1 is SGHNT, CDR2 YYREEE, per germline (reference sequence). CDR3 bases: TGTGCCAGCAGCTTGAGACAAGCTTTACCCCGTGGCTACACCTTC. Translation gives CASSLRQALPRGYTF.

The chain combines TRBV2 with TRBJ2-5; D may be TRBD1 (5 bases). CDR3 length: 10 residues. V lost 7 bases to trimming and J lost 5 bases, with 5 bases between them. Germline-derived CDR1 and CDR2 are SNHLY and FYNNEI. The CDR3: CASNRETQYF. The CDR3 DNA sequence: TGTGCCAGCAACAGGGAGACCCAGTACTTC.

V and J are TRBV7-8 and TRBJ2-7; 7 positions agree with TRBD2. V dropped 0 bases and J dropped 0; count of bases not matched to a gene: 5. CDR1 is SGHVS, CDR2 FQNEAQ, per germline. This CDR3 has 16 residues. The CDR3 DNA sequence: TGTGCCAGCAGCTTAGCCTTAGCGGGCGCCTCCTACGAGCAGTACTTC. It codes for CASSLALAGASYEQYF.

This chain uses TRBV4-1 with TRBJ2-3; the D gene is possibly TRBD2 (6 bases). Trimming cost V 7 bases and J 1 base, with 9 bases left between them. CDR1 is MGHRA, CDR2 YSYEKL, per germline. The CDR3 extends over 13 amino acids. The CDR3 loop reads CASNLAGTDTQYF. In nucleotides, the CDR3 is TGCGCCAGCAACTTAGCGGGCACAGATACGCAGTATTTT.

This rearrangement joins TRBV28 to TRBJ2-2; 9 bases are shared with TRBD2. V gave up 1 base and J gave up 4 bases; unmatched junction bases: 7. Germline V gene sequence: CDR1 MDHEN, CDR2 SYDVKM. The CDR3 is 17 residues long. CDR3: CASSLSRGRAGTGELFF. In DNA, the CDR3 is TGTGCCAGCAGTTTATCGCGCGGGAGGGCCGGCACCGGGGAGCTGTTTTTT.

V gene TRBV5-1 combines with J gene TRBJ1-1; maybe TRBD1 (5 bases). The V gene lost 4 bases and the J gene lost 0 bases, with 13 bases spanning the gap. CDR3 length equals 15 residues. CDR1 is SGHRS, CDR2 YFSETQ, per germline. CDR3 in amino acids: CASSPPGQLNTEAFF. Here the CDR3 DNA reads TGCGCCAGCAGCCCACCAGGACAACTGAACACTGAAGCTTTCTTT. The variable domain in full, completed from reference TRBV5-1 and TRBJ1-1, reads KAGVTQTPRYLIKTRGQQVTLSCSPISGHRSVSWYQQTPGQGLQFLFEYFSETQRNKGNFPGRFSGRQFSNSRSEMNVSTLELGDSALYLCASSPPGQLNTEAFFGQGTRLTVV.

V usage is TRBV29-1 and J usage is TRBJ1-1; D not certain. The CDR3 extends over 13 amino acids. Trimming cost V 3 bases and J 0 bases, with 8 bases left between them. CDR1 is SQVTM and CDR2 is ANQGSEA in the germline V gene. This CDR3 reads CSVENRLNTEAFF. Written as DNA, the CDR3 is TGCAGCGTTGAGAACAGACTGAACACTGAAGCTTTCTTT.

V is TRBV6-5 and J is TRBJ2-7, with 8 positions matching TRBD1. With 5 bases clipped from V and 9 bases from J, the junction kept 9 bases outside the gene matches. Germline V gene data show CDR1 as MNHEY and CDR2 as SVGAGI. This CDR3 is 13 amino acids long. CDR3 sequence reads: CASSRGQGHGQYF. CDR3 in DNA: TGTGCCAGCAGTCGAGGACAGGGCCATGGGCAGTACTTC.